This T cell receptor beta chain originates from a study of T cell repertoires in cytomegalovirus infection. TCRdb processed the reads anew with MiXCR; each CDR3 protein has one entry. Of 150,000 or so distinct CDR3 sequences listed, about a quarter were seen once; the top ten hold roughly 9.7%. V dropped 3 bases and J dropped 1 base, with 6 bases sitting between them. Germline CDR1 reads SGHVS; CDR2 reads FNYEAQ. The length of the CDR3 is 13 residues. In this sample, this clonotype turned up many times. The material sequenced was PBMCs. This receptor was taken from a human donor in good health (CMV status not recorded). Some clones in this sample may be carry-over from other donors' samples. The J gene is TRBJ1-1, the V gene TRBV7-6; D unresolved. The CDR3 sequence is CASSLQRNTEAFF. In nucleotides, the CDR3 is TGTGCCAGCAGCTTGCAAAGGAACACTGAAGCTTTCTTT.